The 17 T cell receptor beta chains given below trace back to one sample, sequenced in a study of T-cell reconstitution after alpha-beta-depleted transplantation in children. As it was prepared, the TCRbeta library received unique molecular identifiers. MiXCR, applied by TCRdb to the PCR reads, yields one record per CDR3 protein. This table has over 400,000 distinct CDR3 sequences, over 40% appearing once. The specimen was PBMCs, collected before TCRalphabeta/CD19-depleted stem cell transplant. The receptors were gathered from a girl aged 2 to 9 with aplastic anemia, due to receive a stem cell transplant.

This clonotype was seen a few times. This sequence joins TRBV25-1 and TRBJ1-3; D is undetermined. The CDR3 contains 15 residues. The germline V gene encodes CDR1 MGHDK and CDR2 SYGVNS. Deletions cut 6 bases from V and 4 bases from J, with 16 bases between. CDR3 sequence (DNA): TGTGCCAGCAGCGTAGGCGCAGGCTCGGGAAACACCATATATTTT. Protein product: CASSVGAGSGNTIYF.

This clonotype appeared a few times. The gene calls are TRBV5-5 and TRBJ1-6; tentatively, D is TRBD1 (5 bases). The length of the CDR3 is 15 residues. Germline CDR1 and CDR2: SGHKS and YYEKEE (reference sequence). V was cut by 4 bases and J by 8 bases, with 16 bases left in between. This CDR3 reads CASSRRESVDSPLHF. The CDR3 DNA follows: TGTGCCAGCAGCCGCAGGGAGTCTGTGGATTCACCCCTCCACTTT.

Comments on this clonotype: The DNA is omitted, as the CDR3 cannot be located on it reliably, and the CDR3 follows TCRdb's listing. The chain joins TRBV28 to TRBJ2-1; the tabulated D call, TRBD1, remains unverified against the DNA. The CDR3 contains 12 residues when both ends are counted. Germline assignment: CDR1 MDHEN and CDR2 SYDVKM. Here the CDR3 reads CASSFGSGAAFF.

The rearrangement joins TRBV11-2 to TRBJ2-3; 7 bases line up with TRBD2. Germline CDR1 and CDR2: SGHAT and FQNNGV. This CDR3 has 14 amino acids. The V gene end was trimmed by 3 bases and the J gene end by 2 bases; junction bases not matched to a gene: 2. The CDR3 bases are TGTGCCAGCAGCTTTAGCGGGTTCACAGATACGCAGTATTTT. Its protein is CASSFSGFTDTQYF.

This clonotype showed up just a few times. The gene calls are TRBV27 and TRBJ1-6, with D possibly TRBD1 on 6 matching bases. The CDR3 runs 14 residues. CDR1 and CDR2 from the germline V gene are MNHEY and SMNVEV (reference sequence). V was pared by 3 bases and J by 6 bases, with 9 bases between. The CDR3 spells CASSFRTANSPLHF. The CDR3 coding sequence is TGTGCCAGCAGTTTCCGGACAGCTAATTCACCCCTCCACTTT.

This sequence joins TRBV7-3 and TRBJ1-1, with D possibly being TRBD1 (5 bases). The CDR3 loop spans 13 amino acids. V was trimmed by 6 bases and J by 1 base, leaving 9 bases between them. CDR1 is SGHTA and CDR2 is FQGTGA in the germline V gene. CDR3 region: CASRETANTEAFF. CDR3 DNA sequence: TGTGCCAGCAGGGAGACAGCGAACACTGAAGCTTTCTTT. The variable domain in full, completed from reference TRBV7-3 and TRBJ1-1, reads GAGVSQTPSNKVTEKGKYVELRCDPISGHTALYWYRQSLGQGPEFLIYFQGTGAADDSGLPNDRFFAVRPEGSVSTLKIQRTERGDSAVYLCASRETANTEAFFGQGTRLTVV.

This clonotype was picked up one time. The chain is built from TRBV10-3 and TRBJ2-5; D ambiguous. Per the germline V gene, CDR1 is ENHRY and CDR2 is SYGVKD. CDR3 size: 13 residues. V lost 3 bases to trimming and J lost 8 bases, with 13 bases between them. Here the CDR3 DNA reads TGTGCCATCAGTGACAGCCGGCTTGGAACCCAGTACTTC. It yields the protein CAISDSRLGTQYF.

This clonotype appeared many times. CDR3 in DNA: TGCGCCAGCAGCCTACTCGGTACCTATGGCTACACCTTC. As protein: CASSLLGTYGYTF. The gene calls are TRBV5-1 and TRBJ1-2; D gene uncertain. Germline CDR1 reads SGHRS; CDR2 reads YFSETQ. This CDR3 is 13 amino acids long. Deletions cut 4 bases from V and 4 bases from J, with 11 bases between.

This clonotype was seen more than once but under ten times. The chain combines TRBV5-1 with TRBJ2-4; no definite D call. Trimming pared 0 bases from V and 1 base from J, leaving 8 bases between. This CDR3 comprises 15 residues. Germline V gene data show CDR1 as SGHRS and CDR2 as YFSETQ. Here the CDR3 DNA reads TGCGCCAGCAGCTTGGAAAGCTCCGCCAAAAACATTCAGTACTTC. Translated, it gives CASSLESSAKNIQYF.

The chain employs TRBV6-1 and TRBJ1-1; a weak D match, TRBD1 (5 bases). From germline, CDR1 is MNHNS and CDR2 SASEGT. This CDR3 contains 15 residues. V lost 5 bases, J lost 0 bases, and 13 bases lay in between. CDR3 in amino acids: CASSQKTVMNTEAFF. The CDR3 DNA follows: TGTGCCAGCAGTCAAAAGACAGTCATGAACACTGAAGCTTTCTTT.

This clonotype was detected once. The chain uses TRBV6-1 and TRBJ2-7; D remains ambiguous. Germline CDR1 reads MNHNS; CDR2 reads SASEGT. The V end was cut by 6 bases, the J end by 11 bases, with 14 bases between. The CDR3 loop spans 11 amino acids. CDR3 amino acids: CASRVFQREYF. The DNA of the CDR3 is TGTGCCAGCAGGGTGTTCCAACGGGAGTACTTC.

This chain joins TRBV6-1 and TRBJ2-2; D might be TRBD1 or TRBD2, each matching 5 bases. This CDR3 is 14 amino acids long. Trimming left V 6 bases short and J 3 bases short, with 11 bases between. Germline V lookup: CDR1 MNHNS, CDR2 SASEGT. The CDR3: CASSTGPYTGELFF. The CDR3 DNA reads TGTGCCAGCAGCACGGGACCGTACACCGGGGAGCTGTTTTTT.

For the CDR3, the DNA is TGTGCCAGCAGCGCGGGGCAGGGCCTCTACAATGAGCAGTTCTTC. Translation: CASSAGQGLYNEQFF. The chain combines TRBV7-9 with TRBJ2-1; the D gene is possibly TRBD2 (6 bases). Germline V gene lookup returns CDR1 SEHNR and CDR2 FQNEAQ (reference sequence). This CDR3 is 15 amino acids long. Trimming removed 5 bases from V and 3 bases from J, with 14 bases in between.

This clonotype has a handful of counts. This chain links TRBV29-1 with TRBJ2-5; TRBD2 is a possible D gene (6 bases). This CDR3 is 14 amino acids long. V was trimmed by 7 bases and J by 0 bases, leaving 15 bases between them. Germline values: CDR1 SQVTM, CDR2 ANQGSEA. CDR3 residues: CSAFFSGYQETQYF. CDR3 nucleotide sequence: TGCAGCGCCTTCTTTAGCGGTTACCAAGAGACCCAGTACTTC.

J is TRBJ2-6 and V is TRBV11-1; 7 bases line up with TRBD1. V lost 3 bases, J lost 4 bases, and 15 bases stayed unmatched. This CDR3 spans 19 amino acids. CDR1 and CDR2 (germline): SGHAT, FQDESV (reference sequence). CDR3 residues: CASSLGQPISHVGANVLTF. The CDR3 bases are TGTGCCAGCAGCTTGGGACAGCCTATTTCCCATGTCGGGGCCAACGTCCTGACTTTC.

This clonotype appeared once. Here the CDR3 DNA reads TGCAGTGCTAGACCTAGACAGATCACCTATGGCTACACCTTC. Protein sequence: CSARPRQITYGYTF. The chain employs TRBV20-1 and TRBJ1-2; D might be TRBD1 (5 bases). Germline V gives CDR1 DFQATT, CDR2 SNEGSKA (reference sequence). V shed 2 bases and J shed 4 bases, with 14 bases lying between them. This CDR3 contains 14 residues.

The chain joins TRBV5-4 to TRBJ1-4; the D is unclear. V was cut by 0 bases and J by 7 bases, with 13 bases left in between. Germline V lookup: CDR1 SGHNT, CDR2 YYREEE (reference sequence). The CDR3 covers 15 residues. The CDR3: CASSLDQNPGEKLFF. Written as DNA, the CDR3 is TGTGCCAGCAGCTTGGACCAGAACCCTGGTGAAAAACTGTTTTTT.